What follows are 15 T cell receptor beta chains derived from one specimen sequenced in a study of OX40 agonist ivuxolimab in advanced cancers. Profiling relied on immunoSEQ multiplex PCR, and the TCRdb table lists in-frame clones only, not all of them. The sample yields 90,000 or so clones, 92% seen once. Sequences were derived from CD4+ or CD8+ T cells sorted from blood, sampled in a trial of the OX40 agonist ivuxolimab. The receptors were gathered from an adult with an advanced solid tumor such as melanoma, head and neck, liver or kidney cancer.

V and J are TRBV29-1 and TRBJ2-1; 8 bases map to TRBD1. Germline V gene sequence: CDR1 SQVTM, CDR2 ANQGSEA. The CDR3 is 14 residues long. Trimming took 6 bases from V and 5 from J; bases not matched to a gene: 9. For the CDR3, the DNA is TGCAGCGTCGCCTCCCCGACAGGGGACAATGAGCAGTTCTTC. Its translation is CSVASPTGDNEQFF.

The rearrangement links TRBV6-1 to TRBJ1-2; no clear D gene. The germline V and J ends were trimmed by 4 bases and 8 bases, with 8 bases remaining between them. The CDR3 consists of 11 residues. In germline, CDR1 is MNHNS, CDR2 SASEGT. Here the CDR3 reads CASSASGGYTF. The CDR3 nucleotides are TGTGCCAGCAGTGCCAGTGGAGGCTACACCTTC.

The CDR3 nucleotides read TGTGCCAGCAGTCCGGACAGTTCCTACGAGCAGTACTTC. Its translation: CASSPDSSYEQYF. The V and J genes are TRBV6-1 and TRBJ2-7; D might be TRBD1 (6 bases). The V gene lost 5 bases and the J gene lost 1 base, with 9 bases spanning the gap. Looked up from germline, CDR1 is MNHNS and CDR2 is SASEGT. The CDR3 extends over 13 amino acids.

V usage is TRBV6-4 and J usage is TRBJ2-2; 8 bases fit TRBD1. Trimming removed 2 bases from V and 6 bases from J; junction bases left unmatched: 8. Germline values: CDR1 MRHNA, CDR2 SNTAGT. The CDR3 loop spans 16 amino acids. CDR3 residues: CASSDTDSTGAGELFF. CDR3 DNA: TGTGCCAGCAGTGACACCGACTCGACAGGGGCCGGGGAGCTGTTTTTT.

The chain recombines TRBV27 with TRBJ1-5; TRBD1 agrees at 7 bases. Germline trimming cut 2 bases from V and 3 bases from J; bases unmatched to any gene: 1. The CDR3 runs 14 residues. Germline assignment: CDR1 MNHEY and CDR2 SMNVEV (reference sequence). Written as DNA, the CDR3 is TGTGCCAGCAGTTTAAGGGGGCCCAATCAGCCCCAGCATTTT. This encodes CASSLRGPNQPQHF.

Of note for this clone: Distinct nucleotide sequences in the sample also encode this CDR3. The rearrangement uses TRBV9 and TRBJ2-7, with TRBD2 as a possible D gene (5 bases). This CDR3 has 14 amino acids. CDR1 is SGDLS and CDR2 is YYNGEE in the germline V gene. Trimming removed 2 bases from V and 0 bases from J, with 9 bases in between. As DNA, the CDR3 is TGTGCCAGCAGCGTTGGCGGGTCCTCCTACGAGCAGTACTTC. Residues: CASSVGGSSYEQYF.

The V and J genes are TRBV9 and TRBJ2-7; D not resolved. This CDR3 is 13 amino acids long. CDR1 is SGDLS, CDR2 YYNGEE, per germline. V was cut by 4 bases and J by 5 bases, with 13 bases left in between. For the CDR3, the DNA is TGTGCCAGCAGCCTCAGACCGGAACACGAGCAGTACTTC. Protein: CASSLRPEHEQYF.

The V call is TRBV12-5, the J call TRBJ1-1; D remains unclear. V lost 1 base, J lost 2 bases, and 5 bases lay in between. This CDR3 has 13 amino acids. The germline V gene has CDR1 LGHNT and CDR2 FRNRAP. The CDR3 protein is CASGLELNTEAFF. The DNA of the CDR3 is TGTGCTAGTGGTTTGGAGCTCAACACTGAAGCTTTCTTT.

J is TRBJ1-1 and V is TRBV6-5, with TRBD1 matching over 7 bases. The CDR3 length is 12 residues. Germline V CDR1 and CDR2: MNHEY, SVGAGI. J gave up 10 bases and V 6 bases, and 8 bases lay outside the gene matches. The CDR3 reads CASRTTGLLAFF. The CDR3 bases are TGTGCCAGCAGAACGACAGGGCTATTAGCTTTCTTT.

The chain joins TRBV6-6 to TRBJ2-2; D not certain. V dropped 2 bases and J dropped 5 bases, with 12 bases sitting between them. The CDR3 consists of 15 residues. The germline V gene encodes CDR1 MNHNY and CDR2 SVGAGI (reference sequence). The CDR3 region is CASSYENSRTGELFF. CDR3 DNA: TGTGCCAGCAGTTACGAGAACAGTAGGACCGGGGAGCTGTTTTTT.

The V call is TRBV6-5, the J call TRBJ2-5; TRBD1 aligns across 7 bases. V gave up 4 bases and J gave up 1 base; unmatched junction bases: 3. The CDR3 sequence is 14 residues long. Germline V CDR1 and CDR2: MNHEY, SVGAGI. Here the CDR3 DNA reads TGTGCCAGCAGTTTGGGACAGAGCCAAGAGACCCAGTACTTC. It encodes CASSLGQSQETQYF.

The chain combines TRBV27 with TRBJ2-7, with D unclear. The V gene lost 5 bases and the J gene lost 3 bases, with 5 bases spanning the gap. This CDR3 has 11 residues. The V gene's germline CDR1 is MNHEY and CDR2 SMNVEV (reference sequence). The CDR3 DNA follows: TGTGCCAGCAGTATGGGCTACGAGCAGTACTTC. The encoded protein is CASSMGYEQYF.

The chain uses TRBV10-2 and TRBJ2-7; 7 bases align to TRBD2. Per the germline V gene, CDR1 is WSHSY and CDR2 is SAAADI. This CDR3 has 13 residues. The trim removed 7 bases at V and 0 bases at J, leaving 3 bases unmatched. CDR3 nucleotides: TGCGCCAGCATGGGGAGGGACTCCTACGAGCAGTACTTC. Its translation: CASMGRDSYEQYF.

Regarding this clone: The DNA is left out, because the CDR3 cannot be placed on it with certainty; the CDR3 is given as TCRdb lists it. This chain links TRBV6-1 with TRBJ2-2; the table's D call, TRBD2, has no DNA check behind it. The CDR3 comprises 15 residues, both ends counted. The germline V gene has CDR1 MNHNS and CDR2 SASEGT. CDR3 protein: CASSKGLFGAGELFF.

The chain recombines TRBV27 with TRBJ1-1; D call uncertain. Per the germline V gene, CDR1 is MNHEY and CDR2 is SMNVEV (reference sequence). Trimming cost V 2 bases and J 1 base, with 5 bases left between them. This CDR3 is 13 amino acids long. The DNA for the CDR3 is TGTGCCAGCAGTTTAACAGCGAACACTGAAGCTTTCTTT. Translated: CASSLTANTEAFF.